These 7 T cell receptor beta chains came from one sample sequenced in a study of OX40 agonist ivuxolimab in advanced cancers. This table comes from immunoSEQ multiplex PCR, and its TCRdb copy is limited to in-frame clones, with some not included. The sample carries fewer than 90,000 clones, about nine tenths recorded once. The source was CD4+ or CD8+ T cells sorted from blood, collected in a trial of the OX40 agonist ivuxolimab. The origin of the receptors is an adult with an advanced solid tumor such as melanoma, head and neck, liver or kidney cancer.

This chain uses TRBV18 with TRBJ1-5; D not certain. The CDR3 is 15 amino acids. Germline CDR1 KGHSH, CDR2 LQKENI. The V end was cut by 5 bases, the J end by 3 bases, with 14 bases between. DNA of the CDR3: TGTGCCAGCTCATCGACCTCAGACCCCAATCAGCCCCAGCATTTT. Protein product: CASSSTSDPNQPQHF.

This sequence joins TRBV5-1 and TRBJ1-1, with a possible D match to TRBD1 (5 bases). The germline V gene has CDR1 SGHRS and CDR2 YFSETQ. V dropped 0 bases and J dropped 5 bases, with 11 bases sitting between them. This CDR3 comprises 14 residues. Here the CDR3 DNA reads TGCGCCAGCAGCTTGGATGACAGTCGGACTGAAGCTTTCTTT. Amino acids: CASSLDDSRTEAFF.

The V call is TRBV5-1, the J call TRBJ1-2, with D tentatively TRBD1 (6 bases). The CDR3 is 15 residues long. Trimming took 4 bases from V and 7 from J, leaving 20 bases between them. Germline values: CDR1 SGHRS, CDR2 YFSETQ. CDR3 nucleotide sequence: TGCGCCAGCAGCGACCAGGACAGCCTGAGTTTTGGCTACACCTTC. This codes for CASSDQDSLSFGYTF.

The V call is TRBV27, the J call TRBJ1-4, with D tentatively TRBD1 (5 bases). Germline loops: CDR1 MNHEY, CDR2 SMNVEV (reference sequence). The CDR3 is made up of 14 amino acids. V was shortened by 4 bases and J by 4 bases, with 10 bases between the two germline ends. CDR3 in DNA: TGTGCCAGCAGTTCCCGGGACCATAATGAAAAACTGTTTTTT. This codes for CASSSRDHNEKLFF.

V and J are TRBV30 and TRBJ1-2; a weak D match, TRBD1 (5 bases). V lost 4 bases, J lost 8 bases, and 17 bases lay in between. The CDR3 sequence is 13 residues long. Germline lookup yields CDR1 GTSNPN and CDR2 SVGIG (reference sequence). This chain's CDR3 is CAWTKGTLRGYTF. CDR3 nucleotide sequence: TGTGCCTGGACGAAAGGGACCCTCCGGGGCTACACCTTC.

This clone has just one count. CDR3 loop: CASSFGQLTDTQYF. The CDR3 DNA follows: TGTGCCAGCAGTTTTGGGCAGCTCACAGATACGCAGTATTTT. The chain couples TRBV28 to TRBJ2-3; D gene ambiguous. CDR3 length: 14 residues. V lost 3 bases and J 2 bases, leaving 9 bases between the germline ends. From germline, CDR1 is MDHEN and CDR2 SYDVKM.

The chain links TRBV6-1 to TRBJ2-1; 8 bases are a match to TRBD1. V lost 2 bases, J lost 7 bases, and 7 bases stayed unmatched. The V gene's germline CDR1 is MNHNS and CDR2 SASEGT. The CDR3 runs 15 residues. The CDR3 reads CASSERQGARNEQFF. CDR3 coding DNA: TGTGCCAGCAGTGAACGCCAGGGGGCTAGGAATGAGCAGTTCTTC.